The 17 T cell receptor beta chains presented below share a single source sample, sequenced in a study of somatic mutations in cytotoxic T cells in rheumatoid arthritis listed by TCRdb under 2017. Libraries were made using the immunoSEQ multiplex PCR assay. TCRdb stores this immuneACCESS table with in-frame sequences only. Part of the clones is absent; in the studies checked, under half of the shortfall reflects unresolved V genes, and no reason is known for the rest. This sample comprises about 16,000 clones, 65% to 85% of them detected only once. The ten largest make up roughly 15% of the sample. The sequencing sample was made of CD8+ T cells sorted from blood. These receptors were taken from an adult with rheumatoid arthritis.

The chain has TRBV7-9 and TRBJ1-2; D gene uncertain. The CDR3 length is 15 residues. Between the trimmed V and J ends, which lost 1 base and 5 bases, there was a span of 14 bases. The germline V gene has CDR1 SEHNR and CDR2 FQNEAQ (reference sequence). Here the CDR3 DNA reads TGTGCCAGCAGCTTAGTGGCCCCCATGGGATATGGCTACACCTTC. Translating gives CASSLVAPMGYGYTF.

The chain uses TRBV7-6 and TRBJ2-1, with 7 bases lining up with TRBD2. The V and J ends lost 4 bases and 6 bases, in that order; junction bases with no gene match: 3. Germline loops: CDR1 SGHVS, CDR2 FNYEAQ. This CDR3 is built from 13 residues. This CDR3 is CASSSRGFNEQFF. In nucleotides, the CDR3 is TGTGCCAGCAGCTCGCGGGGGTTCAATGAGCAGTTCTTC. Together with reference TRBV7-6 and TRBJ2-1, the CDR3 gives the full variable domain: GAGVSQSPRYKVTKRGQDVALRCDPISGHVSLYWYRQALGQGPEFLTYFNYEAQQDKSGLPNDRFSAERPEGSISTLTIQRTEQRDSAMYRCASSSRGFNEQFFGPGTRLTVL.

The chain is built from TRBV29-1 and TRBJ1-1; TRBD1 agrees at 7 bases. The junction had 10 bases not matched to a gene; V was cut back by 7 bases and J by 5 bases. The CDR3 sequence is 13 residues long. Germline values: CDR1 SQVTM, CDR2 ANQGSEA. CDR3 in DNA: TGCAGCGCCGTGACAGGGATTGGTACTGAAGCTTTCTTT. It is translated as CSAVTGIGTEAFF.

This clone was observed a few times. The V gene is TRBV6-6, the J gene TRBJ1-6; D is ambiguous. The ends were cut back, 5 bases at V and 15 bases at J, with 20 bases in the middle. This CDR3 is built from 14 residues. Per the germline V gene, CDR1 is MNHNY and CDR2 is SVGAGI (reference sequence). The CDR3 DNA follows: TGTGCCAGCAGTGACCGGGCTCAGGTGGTGGTCCTCCACTTT. Its protein product is CASSDRAQVVVLHF.

The chain links TRBV4-1 to TRBJ1-4, with 10 bases that match TRBD1. Germline CDR1 is MGHRA and CDR2 is YSYEKL. V gave up 3 bases and J gave up 0 bases; unmatched junction bases: 10. The CDR3 totals 19 residues. CDR3 region: CASSQVNVGQGATNEKLFF. CDR3 nucleotides: TGCGCCAGCAGCCAGGTCAACGTAGGACAGGGGGCAACTAATGAAAAACTGTTTTTT.

J is TRBJ2-7 and V is TRBV7-2; 11 bases match TRBD2. The germline V gene encodes CDR1 SGHTA and CDR2 FQGNSA. Trimming at V came to 1 base and at J to 4 bases, leaving 3 bases not matched to a gene. The CDR3 runs 15 residues. This CDR3 reads CASSLVLAGAYEQYF. CDR3 in DNA: TGTGCCAGCAGCTTAGTACTAGCGGGAGCATACGAGCAGTACTTC.

This chain uses TRBV5-6 with TRBJ2-3, with D tentatively TRBD1 or TRBD2 (5 bases each). The ends were cut back, 0 bases at V and 7 bases at J, with 15 bases in the middle. In germline, CDR1 is SGHDT, CDR2 YYEEEE. This CDR3 spans 15 amino acids. DNA for the CDR3: TGTGCCAGCAGCTTGGTGAAAGTGAGGGACCATACGCAGTATTTT. Protein: CASSLVKVRDHTQYF.

V gene TRBV7-9 combines with J gene TRBJ2-7; D is tentatively TRBD1 or TRBD2 (6 bases each). The CDR3 runs to 15 residues. Trimming took 3 bases from V and 4 from J, leaving 16 bases between them. Germline CDR1 reads SEHNR; CDR2 reads FQNEAQ (reference sequence). The CDR3 DNA sequence: TGTGCCAGCAGCTTCGGGGGCCTGGGGGGTTACGAGCAGTACTTC. Encoded protein: CASSFGGLGGYEQYF.

The gene calls are TRBV30 and TRBJ1-4, with D perhaps matching TRBD1 (5 bases). Germline V gene sequence: CDR1 GTSNPN, CDR2 SVGIG (reference sequence). The CDR3 extends over 15 amino acids. Trimming pared 0 bases from V and 4 bases from J, leaving 12 bases between. The CDR3 DNA reads TGTGCCTGGAGTGTATCGGGGCTTGGTAATGAAAAACTGTTTTTT. Translating it yields CAWSVSGLGNEKLFF.

This clone is a singleton in its sample. This rearrangement joins TRBV27 to TRBJ2-1; 7 nucleotides match TRBD2. Per germline, CDR1 MNHEY and CDR2 SMNVEV (reference sequence). Trimming cost V 1 base and J 3 bases; bases outside gene matches: 6. The CDR3 is made up of 16 amino acids. The CDR3 nucleotides are TGTGCCAGCAGTTTATGGGCGGGGGTCGACTACAATGAGCAGTTCTTC. Amino acid sequence: CASSLWAGVDYNEQFF.

The CDR3 protein is CASSTSGGSPLEQYF. CDR3 DNA sequence: TGTGCCAGCAGTACAAGCGGGGGGTCTCCACTCGAGCAGTACTTC. This chain uses TRBV27 with TRBJ2-5; 9 bases fit TRBD2. The J call is in doubt because the DNA end fits TRBJ2-7 better. The CDR3 has 15 residues. Germline CDR1 reads MNHEY; CDR2 reads SMNVEV (reference sequence).

This rearrangement joins TRBV2 to TRBJ1-2; tentative D call: TRBD1 (5 bases). Between the trimmed V and J ends, which lost 11 bases and 4 bases, there was a span of 26 bases. Germline V CDR1 and CDR2: SNHLY, FYNNEI. The CDR3 extends over 16 amino acids. Here the CDR3 reads CASLRGSGLEGYGYTF. The CDR3, as DNA: TGTGCCTCCCTCCGGGGGTCAGGGTTAGAGGGCTATGGCTACACCTTC.

For the CDR3, the DNA is TGTGCCAGTAGTAGACAGGGGGCGGAAGGCTACACCTTC. Its protein is CASSRQGAEGYTF. The chain couples TRBV19 to TRBJ1-2; 10 bases map to TRBD1. The CDR3 runs 13 residues. The V gene end was trimmed by 4 bases and the J gene end by 8 bases; junction bases not matched to a gene: 4. Germline V gene lookup returns CDR1 LNHDA and CDR2 SQIVND (reference sequence).

In this sample, this clone turned up once. The chain has TRBV5-1 and TRBJ2-1; possible D gene TRBD1, 6 bases. Germline CDR1 is SGHRS and CDR2 is YFSETQ. With 4 bases removed from V and 1 base from J, the gap between germline ends came to 12 bases. The CDR3 totals 15 residues. In DNA form, the CDR3 reads TGCGCCAGCAGCATTCGGGACAAGTCCTACAATGAGCAGTTCTTC. This encodes CASSIRDKSYNEQFF.

This clone was counted once. The genes are TRBV29-1 and TRBJ2-1; D is ambiguous. The CDR3 is made up of 11 amino acids. Between the trimmed V and J ends, which lost 6 bases and 6 bases, there was a span of 9 bases. Per germline, CDR1 SQVTM and CDR2 ANQGSEA. This CDR3 reads CSVISSNEQFF. The CDR3 DNA follows: TGCAGCGTAATCAGTTCCAATGAGCAGTTCTTC.

J is TRBJ2-7 and V is TRBV11-2, with 7 bases matching TRBD1. The CDR3 consists of 15 residues. CDR1 is SGHAT, CDR2 FQNNGV, per germline. The trim removed 5 bases at V and 0 bases at J, leaving 7 bases unmatched. The CDR3 bases are TGTGCCAGCAGCCCCTGGGACAGAGACTCCTACGAGCAGTACTTC. The encoded protein is CASSPWDRDSYEQYF.

The V call is TRBV4-2, the J call TRBJ2-7; D is unclear. The V end lost 0 bases, the J end lost 5 bases, and 11 bases lay between the germline ends. CDR1 is LGHNA and CDR2 is YNFKEQ in the germline V gene. There are 14 residues in the CDR3. CDR3 DNA: TGTGCCAGCAGCCAAGATCTGGATGGAAACGAGCAGTACTTC. Encoded protein: CASSQDLDGNEQYF.